What follows describes a single TCR beta chain. Its matching antigen is unknown. Naive-designated CD8 cells lacked CD45RO, were positively enriched for CCR7, and omitted terminally differentiated effector memory CD45RA+ cells. The V gene lost 4 bases and the J gene lost 4 bases, with 13 bases spanning the gap. The CDR3 runs to 14 residues. Germline V gene sequence: CDR1 SGHDT, CDR2 YYEEEE. Profiling relied on immunoSEQ multiplex PCR, and the TCRdb table lists in-frame clones only, not all of them. This sample yields roughly 2,000,000 clones, of which roughly 93% are seen a single time; under 2% belongs to the top ten. The data belong to a study of shared clonotypes between healthy human individuals. Study-wide context: Used for every donor were three CD4 naive, three CD4 memory, two CD8 naive and one CD8 memory plate.

Study-wide points: It was the few donors that limited the genetic and exposure-history diversity represented.

This receptor was taken from a man between 18 and 35 years old in good health. Some clones in this sample may be carry-over from other donors' samples. The J gene is TRBJ2-3, the V gene TRBV5-6; no definite D call. Sequences were obtained from naive CD8+ T cells from PBMCs. As DNA, the CDR3 is TGTGCCAGCAGCCCCAGACCGATCGCAGATACGCAGTATTTT. Translated, it gives CASSPRPIADTQYF.